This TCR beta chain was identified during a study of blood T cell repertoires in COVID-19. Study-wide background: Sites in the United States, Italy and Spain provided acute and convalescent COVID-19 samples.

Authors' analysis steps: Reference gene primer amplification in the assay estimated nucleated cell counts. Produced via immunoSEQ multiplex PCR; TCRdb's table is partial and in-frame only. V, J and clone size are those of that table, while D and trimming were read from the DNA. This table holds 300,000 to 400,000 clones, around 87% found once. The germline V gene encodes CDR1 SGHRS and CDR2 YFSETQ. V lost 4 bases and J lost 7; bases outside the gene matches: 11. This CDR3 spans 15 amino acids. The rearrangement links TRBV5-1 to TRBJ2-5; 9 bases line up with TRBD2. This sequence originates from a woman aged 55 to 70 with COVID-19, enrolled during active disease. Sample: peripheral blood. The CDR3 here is CASSPDSGLARTQYF. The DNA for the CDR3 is TGCGCCAGCAGCCCGGATTCGGGACTAGCAAGGACCCAGTACTTC.